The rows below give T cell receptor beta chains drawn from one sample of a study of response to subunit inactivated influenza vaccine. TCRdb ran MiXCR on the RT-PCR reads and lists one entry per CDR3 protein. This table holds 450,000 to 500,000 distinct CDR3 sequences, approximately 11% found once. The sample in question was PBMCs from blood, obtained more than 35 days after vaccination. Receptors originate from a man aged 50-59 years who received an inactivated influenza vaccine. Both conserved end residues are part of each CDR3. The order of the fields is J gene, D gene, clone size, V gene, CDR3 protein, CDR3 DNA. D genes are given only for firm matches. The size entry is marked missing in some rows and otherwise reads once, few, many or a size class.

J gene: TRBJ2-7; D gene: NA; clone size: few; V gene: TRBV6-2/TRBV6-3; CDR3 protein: CASSYTRRQASYEQYF; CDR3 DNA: TGTGCCAGCAGTTACACCCGCCGACAGGCCTCCTACGAGCAGTACTTC
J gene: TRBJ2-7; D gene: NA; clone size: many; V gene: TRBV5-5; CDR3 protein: CASSYLPDISSYEQYF; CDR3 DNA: TGTGCCAGCAGTTACCTCCCGGACATTAGCTCCTACGAGCAGTACTTC
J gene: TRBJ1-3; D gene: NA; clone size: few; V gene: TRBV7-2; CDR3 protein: CASSVSPTNTIYF; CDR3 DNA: TGTGCCAGCAGCGTTAGTCCGACAAACACCATATATTTT
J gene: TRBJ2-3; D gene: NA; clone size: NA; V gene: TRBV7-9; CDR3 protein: CASSLGQLVTDTQYF; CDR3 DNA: TGTGCCAGCAGCTTAGGGCAGCTAGTCACAGATACGCAGTATTTT
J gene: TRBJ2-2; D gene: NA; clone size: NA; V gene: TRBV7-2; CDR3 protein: CASSLEIRANPGELFF; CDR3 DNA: TGTGCCAGCAGCTTAGAGATTAGGGCCAACCCCGGGGAGCTGTTTTTT
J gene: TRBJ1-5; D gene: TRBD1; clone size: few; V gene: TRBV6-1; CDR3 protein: CASIDRGSNQPQHF; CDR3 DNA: TGTGCCAGCATCGACAGGGGCAGCAATCAGCCCCAGCATTTT
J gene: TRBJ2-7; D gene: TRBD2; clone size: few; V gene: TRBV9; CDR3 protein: CASSAVAGVGSYEQYF; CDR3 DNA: TGTGCCAGCAGCGCGGTAGCGGGAGTGGGGTCCTACGAGCAGTACTTC
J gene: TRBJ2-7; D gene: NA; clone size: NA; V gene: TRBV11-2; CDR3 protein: CASSLVGTYTYEQYF; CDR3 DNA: TGTGCCAGCAGCTTAGTTGGGACATATACTTACGAGCAGTACTTC
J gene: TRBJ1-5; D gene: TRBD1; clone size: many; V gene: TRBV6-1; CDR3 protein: CASSKTGGGGNQPQHF; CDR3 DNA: TGTGCCAGCAGTAAAACAGGGGGAGGGGGCAATCAGCCCCAGCATTTT
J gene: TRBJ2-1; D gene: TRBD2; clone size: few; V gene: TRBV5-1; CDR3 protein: CASSLASGRGDEQFF; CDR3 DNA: TGCGCCAGCAGCTTGGCTAGCGGGAGAGGAGATGAGCAGTTCTTC
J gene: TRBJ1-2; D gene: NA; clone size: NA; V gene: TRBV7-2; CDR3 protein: CASSLGGRASGGYTF; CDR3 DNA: TGTGCCAGCAGCTTAGGTGGCAGGGCCTCAGGAGGCTACACCTTC
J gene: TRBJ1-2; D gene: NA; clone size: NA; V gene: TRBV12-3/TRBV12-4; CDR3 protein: CASSSPDTNYGYTF; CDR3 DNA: TGTGCCAGCAGTTCCCCTGATACAAACTATGGCTACACCTTC
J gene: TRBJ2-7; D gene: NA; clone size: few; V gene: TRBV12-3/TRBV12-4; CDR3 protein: CASSLRQVGGEQYF; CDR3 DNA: TGTGCCAGCAGTTTACGTCAGGTAGGGGGGGAGCAGTACTTC
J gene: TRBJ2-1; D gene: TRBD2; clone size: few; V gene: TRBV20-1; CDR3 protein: CSARGLAGGLGYNEQFF; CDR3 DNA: TGCAGTGCTAGGGGGCTAGCGGGAGGTCTGGGTTACAATGAGCAGTTCTTC
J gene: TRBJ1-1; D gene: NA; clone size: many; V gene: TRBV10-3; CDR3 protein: CAISGQNTLNTEAFF; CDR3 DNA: TGTGCCATCAGTGGACAAAACACACTGAACACTGAAGCTTTCTTT
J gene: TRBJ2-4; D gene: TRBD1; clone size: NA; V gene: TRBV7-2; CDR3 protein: CASSSGTGGGNIQYF; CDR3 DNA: TGTGCCAGCAGCTCCGGGACAGGGGGGGGGAACATTCAGTACTTC
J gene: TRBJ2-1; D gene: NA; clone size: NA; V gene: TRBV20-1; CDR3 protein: CSARPPTLNNEQFF; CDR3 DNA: TGCAGTGCTAGACCTCCTACCCTCAACAATGAGCAGTTCTTC
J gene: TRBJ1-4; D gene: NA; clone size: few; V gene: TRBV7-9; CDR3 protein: CASSLGVANEKLFF; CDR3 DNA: TGTGCCAGCAGCTTAGGGGTCGCTAATGAAAAACTGTTTTTT
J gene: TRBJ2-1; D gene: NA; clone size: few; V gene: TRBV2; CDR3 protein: CASSGLLVVSYNEQFF; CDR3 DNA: TGTGCCAGCAGTGGCTTACTAGTGGTATCCTACAATGAGCAGTTCTTC
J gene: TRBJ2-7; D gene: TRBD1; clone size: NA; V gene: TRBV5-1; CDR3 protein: CASSLVQGASGEQYF; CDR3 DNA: TGCGCCAGCAGCTTAGTGCAGGGGGCATCGGGCGAGCAGTACTTC
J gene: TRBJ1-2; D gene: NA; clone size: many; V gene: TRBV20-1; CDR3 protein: CSATGSGGYGYTF; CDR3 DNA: TGCAGTGCGACCGGGTCCGGAGGGTATGGCTACACCTTC
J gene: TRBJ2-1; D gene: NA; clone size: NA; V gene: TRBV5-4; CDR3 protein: CASSLGGGFYNEQFF; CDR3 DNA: TGTGCCAGCAGCTTGGGTGGCGGATTCTACAATGAGCAGTTCTTC